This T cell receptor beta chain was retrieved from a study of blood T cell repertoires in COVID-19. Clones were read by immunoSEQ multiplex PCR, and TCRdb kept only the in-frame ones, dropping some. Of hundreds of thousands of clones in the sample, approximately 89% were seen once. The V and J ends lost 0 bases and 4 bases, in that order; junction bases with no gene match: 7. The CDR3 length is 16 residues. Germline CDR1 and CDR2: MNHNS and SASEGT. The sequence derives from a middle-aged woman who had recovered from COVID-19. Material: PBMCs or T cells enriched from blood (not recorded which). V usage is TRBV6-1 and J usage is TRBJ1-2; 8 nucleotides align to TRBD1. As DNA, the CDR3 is TGTGCCAGCAGTGAAGCCCAGGGGGCGCGGGGCTATGGCTACACCTTC. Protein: CASSEAQGARGYGYTF.